These 17 T cell receptor beta chains were sequenced from one sample in a study of radiation and T cells in renal cell carcinoma. The time point is: baseline pretreatment blood. Treatment given: 15 Gy SBRT to primary tumor, nephrectomy 4 weeks later. Only in-frame clones appear in the TCRdb table, and some are missing; sequencing was by immunoSEQ multiplex PCR. The sample contains 150,000 or so clones, less than 90% of which appear only once. This sample comprised blood, obtained from a patient whose treatment included radiotherapy and nephrectomy. The receptor source for this set is a woman aged 70-85 years with renal cell carcinoma.

This chain joins TRBV15 and TRBJ2-3; possibly TRBD1 or TRBD2 for D (6 bases each). The CDR3 extends over 14 amino acids. Germline-derived CDR1 and CDR2 are LNHNV and YYDKDF (reference sequence). The V and J ends lost 0 bases and 7 bases respectively, with 11 bases between them. The CDR3 sequence is CATSREGGGYTQYF. Written as DNA, the CDR3 is TGTGCCACCAGCAGAGAGGGGGGCGGGTATACGCAGTATTTT.

The gene calls are TRBV11-3 and TRBJ1-1, with a tentative D call TRBD1 (6 bases). Germline loops: CDR1 SGHNT, CDR2 YENEEA. This CDR3 is 14 amino acids long. V dropped 1 base and J dropped 7 bases, with 13 bases sitting between them. CDR3: CASSLGRGSGEAFF. The CDR3 region has the DNA TGTGCCAGCAGCTTAGGCAGGGGCTCGGGTGAAGCTTTCTTT.

V and J are TRBV6-1 and TRBJ1-6; D gene unclear. The CDR3 is 14 amino acids. Germline V gene data show CDR1 as MNHNS and CDR2 as SASEGT. Between the trimmed V and J ends, which lost 5 bases and 5 bases, there was a span of 10 bases. CDR3 nucleotide sequence: TGTGCCAGCAGTCGGGAGTCACATAATTCACCCCTCCACTTT. This codes for CASSRESHNSPLHF.

CDR3 in DNA: TGTGCGAGTTCAATAGGCAATGAGCAGTTCTTC. Its protein product is CASSIGNEQFF. The chain employs TRBV7-6 and TRBJ2-1, with D uncertain. Germline V CDR1 and CDR2: SGHVS, FNYEAQ. The CDR3 has 11 amino acids.

The chain links TRBV27 to TRBJ2-5, with D perhaps matching TRBD1 (6 bases). The germline V and J ends were trimmed by 5 bases and 1 base, with 11 bases remaining between them. The germline gives CDR1 MNHEY, CDR2 SMNVEV (reference sequence). The CDR3 is 14 residues long. CDR3 in amino acids: CASSAGAPQETQYF. The CDR3 nucleotides read TGTGCCAGCAGTGCAGGGGCCCCCCAAGAGACCCAGTACTTC.

The V gene is TRBV2, the J gene TRBJ2-5, with 8 bases matching TRBD2. The CDR3 length is 15 residues. After removal of 6 bases from V and 9 bases from J, the junction contained 15 bases not matched to a gene. Per germline, CDR1 SNHLY and CDR2 FYNNEI. The CDR3 here is CASSPQAGAPTAQYF. The CDR3, as DNA: TGTGCCAGCAGCCCCCAAGCGGGGGCCCCAACGGCCCAGTACTTC.

The V call is TRBV5-6, the J call TRBJ2-3; 13 bases are shared with TRBD2. The CDR3 runs to 19 residues. J gave up 0 bases and V 7 bases, and 14 bases lay outside the gene matches. Germline loops: CDR1 SGHDT, CDR2 YYEEEE. CDR3 sequence reads: CASARTGLAGPQSTDTQYF. DNA for the CDR3: TGTGCCAGCGCCCGAACGGGACTAGCGGGGCCTCAGAGCACAGATACGCAGTATTTT. Full variable domain (missing parts from reference TRBV5-6 and TRBJ2-3): DAGVTQSPTHLIKTRGQQVTLRCSPKSGHDTVSWYQQALGQGPQFIFQYYEEEERQRGNFPDRFSGHQFPNYSSELNVNALLLGDSALYLCASARTGLAGPQSTDTQYFGPGTRLTVL.

V is TRBV7-2 and J is TRBJ1-1, with D uncertain. Looked up from germline, CDR1 is SGHTA and CDR2 is FQGNSA. Trimming stripped 6 bases from V and 5 bases from J, with 22 bases between. This CDR3 contains 16 residues. The CDR3 sequence: CASRNSQELVGTEAFF. Written as DNA, the CDR3 is TGTGCCAGCAGAAACTCCCAAGAGTTGGTTGGGACTGAAGCTTTCTTT.

The chain couples TRBV27 to TRBJ1-2; 10 bases map to TRBD1. V was pared by 1 base and J by 4 bases, with 12 bases of the junction left unmatched. Germline V CDR1 and CDR2: MNHEY, SMNVEV (reference sequence). CDR3 size: 18 residues. CDR3 region: CASSLFGTGVSQSYGYTF. Here the CDR3 DNA reads TGTGCCAGCAGTTTATTCGGGACAGGGGTCAGTCAATCCTATGGCTACACCTTC.

The chain recombines TRBV30 with TRBJ2-3, with TRBD1 matching 7 bases. The germline CDR1 and CDR2 sequences are GTSNPN and SVGIG (reference sequence). V shed 0 bases and J 5 bases; nucleotides not matched to a gene: 11. This CDR3 contains 16 residues. The CDR3 coding sequence is TGTGCCTGGAGTGTATGGGGAAGGGGGCAAAAAGATACGCAGTATTTT. Translated: CAWSVWGRGQKDTQYF.

The V gene is TRBV5-1, the J gene TRBJ2-3; D unclear. This CDR3 is built from 15 residues. The germline gives CDR1 SGHRS, CDR2 YFSETQ. V lost 0 bases to trimming and J lost 0 bases, with 8 bases between them. CDR3 nucleotide sequence: TGCGCCAGCAGCTTGGACCTAGGTAGCACAGATACGCAGTATTTT. Amino acid sequence: CASSLDLGSTDTQYF.

With respect to this clone: Its ends do not fully match the called genes, so a read error is possible. The genes are TRBV7-6 and TRBJ1-1; no definite D call. CDR1 is SGHVS, CDR2 FNYEAQ, per germline. The CDR3 loop spans 14 amino acids. The DNA for the CDR3 is TGTGCCAGCAGCCCGTCGGACTTGAACACTGAAGCTTTTTTT. It codes for CASSPSDLNTEAFF. Complete variable domain (other parts from reference TRBV7-6 and TRBJ1-1): GAGVSQSPRYKVTKRGQDVALRCDPISGHVSLYWYRQALGQGPEFLTYFNYEAQQDKSGLPNDRFSAERPEGSISTLTIQRTEQRDSAMYRCASSPSDLNTEAFFGQGTRLTVV.

The chain links TRBV4-2 to TRBJ2-6; D unresolved. Germline V gives CDR1 LGHNA, CDR2 YNFKEQ. V lost 3 bases and J 1 base, leaving 7 bases between the germline ends. The CDR3 covers 15 residues. CDR3 in amino acids: CASSQTQSGANVLTF. The CDR3 region has the DNA TGTGCCAGCAGCCAGACACAGTCTGGGGCCAACGTCCTGACTTTC.

This clone was recorded only once. This chain uses TRBV4-3 with TRBJ2-3; 9 bases are shared with TRBD1. CDR1 LGHNA and CDR2 YSLEER come from the germline V gene. The CDR3 sequence is 17 residues long. J lost 3 bases, V lost 1 base, and 8 bases had no gene match. The CDR3 protein is CASSQGFGTGTTDTQYF. The DNA for the CDR3 is TGCGCCAGCAGCCAAGGGTTCGGGACAGGGACTACAGATACGCAGTATTTT.

The V gene is TRBV28, the J gene TRBJ2-1, with 8 bases identical to TRBD2. CDR1 is MDHEN and CDR2 is SYDVKM in the germline V gene. V shed 5 bases and J 2 bases; nucleotides not matched to a gene: 8. This CDR3 is built from 16 residues. The CDR3 region has the DNA TGTGCCAGCAGTCCTGAAGCGGGGGACGCCTACAATGAGCAGTTCTTC. It encodes CASSPEAGDAYNEQFF.

In DNA form, the CDR3 reads TGTGCCAGCAGCGAGGACTCCCCCGGTTTGGGTGAAGCTTTCTTT. This encodes CASSEDSPGLGEAFF. V and J are TRBV2 and TRBJ1-1; D not certain. Trimming cost V 6 bases and J 7 bases, with 21 bases left between them. The CDR3 has 15 residues. Germline assignment: CDR1 SNHLY and CDR2 FYNNEI.

V usage is TRBV28 and J usage is TRBJ1-5; 8 bases agree with TRBD1. The CDR3 has 17 residues. Germline V CDR1 and CDR2: MDHEN, SYDVKM. The V and J ends lost 2 bases and 0 bases, in that order; junction bases with no gene match: 6. Written as DNA, the CDR3 is TGTGCCAGCAGTTTAAGTCGGACAGGGAATAGCAATCAGCCCCAGCATTTT. This sequence encodes CASSLSRTGNSNQPQHF.